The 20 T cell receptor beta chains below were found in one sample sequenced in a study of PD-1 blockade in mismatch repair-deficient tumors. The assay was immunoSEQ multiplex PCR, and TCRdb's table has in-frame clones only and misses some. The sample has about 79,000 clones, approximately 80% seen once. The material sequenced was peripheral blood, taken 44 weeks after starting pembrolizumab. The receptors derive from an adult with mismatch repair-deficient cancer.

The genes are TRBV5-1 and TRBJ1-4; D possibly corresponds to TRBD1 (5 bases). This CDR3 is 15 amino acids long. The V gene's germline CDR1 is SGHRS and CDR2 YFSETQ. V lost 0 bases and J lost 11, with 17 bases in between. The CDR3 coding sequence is TGCGCCAGCAGCTTGGAAGGGACCGGGGGAGTGAAACTGTTTTTT. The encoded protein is CASSLEGTGGVKLFF.

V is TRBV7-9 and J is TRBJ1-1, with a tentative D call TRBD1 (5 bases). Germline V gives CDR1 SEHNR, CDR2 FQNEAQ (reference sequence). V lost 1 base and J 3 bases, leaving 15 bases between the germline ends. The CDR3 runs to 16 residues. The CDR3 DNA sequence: TGTGCCAGCAGCTTAGGACAGATAAATCACTACACTGAAGCTTTCTTT. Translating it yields CASSLGQINHYTEAFF.

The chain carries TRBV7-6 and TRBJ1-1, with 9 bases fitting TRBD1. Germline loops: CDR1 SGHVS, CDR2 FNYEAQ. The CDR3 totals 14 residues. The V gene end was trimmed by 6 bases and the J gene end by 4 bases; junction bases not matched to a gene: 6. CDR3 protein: CASSSTGGPTEAFF. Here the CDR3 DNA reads TGTGCCAGCAGTTCTACAGGGGGCCCCACTGAAGCTTTCTTT.

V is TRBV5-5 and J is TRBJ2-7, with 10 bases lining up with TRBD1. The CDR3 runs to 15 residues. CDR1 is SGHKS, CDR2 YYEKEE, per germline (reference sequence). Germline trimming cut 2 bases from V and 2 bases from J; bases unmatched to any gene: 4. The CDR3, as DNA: TGTGCCAGCAGCTTAGGACAGGGGGAAGCCTACGAGCAGTACTTC. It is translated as CASSLGQGEAYEQYF.

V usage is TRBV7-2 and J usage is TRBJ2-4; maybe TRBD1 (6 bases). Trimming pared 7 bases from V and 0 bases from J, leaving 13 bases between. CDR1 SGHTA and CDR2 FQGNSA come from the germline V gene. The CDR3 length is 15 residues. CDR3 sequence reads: CASTTGLLAKNIQYF. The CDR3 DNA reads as TGTGCCAGCACGACAGGCCTCCTAGCCAAAAACATTCAGTACTTC.

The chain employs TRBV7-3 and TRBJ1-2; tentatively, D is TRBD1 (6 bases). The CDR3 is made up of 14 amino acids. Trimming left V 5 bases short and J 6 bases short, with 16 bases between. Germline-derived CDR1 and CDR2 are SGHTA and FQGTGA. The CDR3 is CASSPGPGTNGYTF. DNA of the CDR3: TGTGCCAGCAGCCCGGGACCGGGGACAAATGGCTACACCTTC.

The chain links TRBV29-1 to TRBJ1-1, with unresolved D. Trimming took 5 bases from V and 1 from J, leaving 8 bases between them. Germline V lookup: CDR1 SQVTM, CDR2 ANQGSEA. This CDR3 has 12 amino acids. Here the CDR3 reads CSVKQTNTEAFF. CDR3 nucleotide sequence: TGCAGCGTTAAGCAGACGAACACTGAAGCTTTCTTT.

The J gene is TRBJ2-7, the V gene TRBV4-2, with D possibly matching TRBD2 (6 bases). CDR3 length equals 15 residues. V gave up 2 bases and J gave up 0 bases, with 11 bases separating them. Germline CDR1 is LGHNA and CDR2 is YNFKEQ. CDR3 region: CASSQLAGSSYEQYF. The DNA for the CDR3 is TGTGCCAGCAGCCAATTGGCGGGAAGCTCCTACGAGCAGTACTTC.

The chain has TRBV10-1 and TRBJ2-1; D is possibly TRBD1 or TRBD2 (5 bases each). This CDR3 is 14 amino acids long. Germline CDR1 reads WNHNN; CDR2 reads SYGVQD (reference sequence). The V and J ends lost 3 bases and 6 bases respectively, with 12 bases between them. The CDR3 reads CASSDGGSINEQFF. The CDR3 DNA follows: TGCGCCAGCAGTGATGGGGGTTCTATCAATGAGCAGTTCTTC.

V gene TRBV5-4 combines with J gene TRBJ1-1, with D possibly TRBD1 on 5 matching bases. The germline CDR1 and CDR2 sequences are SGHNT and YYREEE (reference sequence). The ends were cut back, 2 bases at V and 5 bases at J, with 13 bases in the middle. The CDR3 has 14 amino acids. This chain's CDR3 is CASSFGGGKTEAFF. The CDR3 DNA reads TGTGCCAGCAGCTTTGGGGGTGGAAAAACTGAAGCTTTCTTT.

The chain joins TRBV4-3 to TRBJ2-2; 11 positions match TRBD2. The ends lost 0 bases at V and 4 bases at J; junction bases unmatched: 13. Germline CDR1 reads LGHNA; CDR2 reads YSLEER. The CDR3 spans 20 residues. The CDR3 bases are TGCGCCAGCAGCCAAGAATTCGGGCTAGCGGGAGGAGGGTTCACCGGGGAGCTGTTTTTT. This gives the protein CASSQEFGLAGGGFTGELFF.

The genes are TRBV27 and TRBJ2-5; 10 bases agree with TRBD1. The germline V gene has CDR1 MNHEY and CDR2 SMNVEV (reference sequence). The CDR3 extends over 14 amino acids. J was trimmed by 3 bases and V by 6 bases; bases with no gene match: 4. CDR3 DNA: TGTGCCAGCAGAGCCGGGACAGGGGAAGAGACCCAGTACTTC. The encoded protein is CASRAGTGEETQYF.

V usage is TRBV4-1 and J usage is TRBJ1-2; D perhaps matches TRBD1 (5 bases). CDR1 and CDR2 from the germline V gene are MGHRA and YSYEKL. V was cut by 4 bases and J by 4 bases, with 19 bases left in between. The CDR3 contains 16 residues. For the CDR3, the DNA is TGCGCCAGCAGCCTTACCCTAACCCCTCAGGGCTATGGCTACACCTTC. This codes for CASSLTLTPQGYGYTF.

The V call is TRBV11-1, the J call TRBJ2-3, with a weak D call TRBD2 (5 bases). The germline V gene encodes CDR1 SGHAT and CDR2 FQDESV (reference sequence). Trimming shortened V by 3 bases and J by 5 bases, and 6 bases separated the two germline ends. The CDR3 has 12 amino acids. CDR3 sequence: CASSFGEDTQYF. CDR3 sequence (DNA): TGTGCCAGCAGCTTCGGGGAAGATACGCAGTATTTT.

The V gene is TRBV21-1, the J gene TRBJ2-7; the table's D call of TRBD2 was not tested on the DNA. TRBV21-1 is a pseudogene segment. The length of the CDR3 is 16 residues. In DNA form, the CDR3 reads TGTGCCAGCAGCAAACTCCCCCACGCGGGAAGATACGAGCAGTACTTC. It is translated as CASSKLPHAGRYEQYF.

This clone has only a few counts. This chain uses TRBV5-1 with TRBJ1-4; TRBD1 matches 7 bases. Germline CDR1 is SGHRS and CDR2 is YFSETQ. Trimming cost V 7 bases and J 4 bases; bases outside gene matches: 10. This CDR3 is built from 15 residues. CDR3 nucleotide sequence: TGCGCCAGCTGCCCTCAGGGGGGTTATAATGAAAAACTGTTTTTT. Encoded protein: CASCPQGGYNEKLFF.

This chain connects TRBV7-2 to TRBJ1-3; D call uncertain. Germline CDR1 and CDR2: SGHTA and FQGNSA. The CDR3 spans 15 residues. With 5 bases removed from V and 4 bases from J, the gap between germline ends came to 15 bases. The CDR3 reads CASSPPGQRGNTIYF. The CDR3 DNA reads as TGTGCCAGCAGCCCGCCGGGCCAACGGGGAAACACCATATATTTT.

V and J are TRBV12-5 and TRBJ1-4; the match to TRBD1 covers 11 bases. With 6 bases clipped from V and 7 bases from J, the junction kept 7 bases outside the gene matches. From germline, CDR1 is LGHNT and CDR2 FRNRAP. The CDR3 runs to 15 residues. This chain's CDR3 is CASGRRTGGREKLFF. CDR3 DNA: TGTGCTAGTGGCCGCCGGACAGGGGGCCGTGAAAAACTGTTTTTT.

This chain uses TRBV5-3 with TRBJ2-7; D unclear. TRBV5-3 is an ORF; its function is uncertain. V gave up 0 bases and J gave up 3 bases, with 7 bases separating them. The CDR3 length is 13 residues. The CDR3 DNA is TGTGCCAGAAGCTTGGCTAATAACTACGAGCAGTACTTC. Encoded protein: CARSLANNYEQYF.

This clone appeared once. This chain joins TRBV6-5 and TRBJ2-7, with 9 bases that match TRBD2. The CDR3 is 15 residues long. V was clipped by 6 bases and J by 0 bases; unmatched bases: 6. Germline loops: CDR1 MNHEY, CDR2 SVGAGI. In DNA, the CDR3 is TGTGCCAGCAGACCGACTAGCGGCTACTCCTACGAGCAGTACTTC. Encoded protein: CASRPTSGYSYEQYF.